A selection of T cell receptor beta chains follows, all from one sample in a study of CD8+CD57+ T cells in acquired aplastic anemia. TCRdb itself ran the reads through MiXCR, one entry per CDR3 protein. This table holds about 170,000 distinct CDR3 sequences, about three fifths found once. The sample taken for sequencing was sorted CD4+, CD8+, or CD8+CD57+ T cells (not recorded which) from PBMCs. All receptors derive from a human donor in good health. CDR3s include the opening cysteine and the closing phenylalanine or tryptophan. D genes are given only for firm matches. A clone size is listed for some rows: how often the clone was seen (once, few, many), or a class if it is expanded.

CDR3aa	CDR3nt	v_gene	abundance	j_gene	d_gene
CATSRDGDRGYNEQFF	TGTGCCACCAGCAGAGATGGGGACAGGGGATACAATGAGCAGTTCTTC	TRBV15	-	TRBJ2-1	TRBD1
CSVEAEFEEQFF	TGCAGCGTTGAAGCTGAATTCGAGGAGCAGTTCTTC	TRBV29-1	many	TRBJ2-1	-
CSAPGLAGNNEQFF	TGCAGTGCGCCTGGACTAGCGGGAAACAATGAGCAGTTCTTC	TRBV20-1	-	TRBJ2-1	TRBD2
CASSAPSGGYNSPLHF	TGTGCCAGTAGTGCCCCAAGTGGGGGCTATAATTCACCCCTCCACTTT	TRBV19	-	TRBJ1-6	-
CASNDRGPGSYNEQFF	TGTGCCAGCAACGACAGGGGGCCCGGGTCGTACAATGAGCAGTTCTTC	TRBV14	-	TRBJ2-1	TRBD1
CASSQDGDRGQADTQYF	TGCGCCAGCAGCCAAGATGGGGACAGGGGGCAGGCAGATACGCAGTATTTT	TRBV4-3	few	TRBJ2-3	TRBD1
CASSPWTSDAETQYF	TGCGCCAGCAGCCCCTGGACTAGCGATGCGGAGACCCAGTACTTC	TRBV5-1	-	TRBJ2-5	TRBD2
CAIQGGTDTQYF	TGTGCCATCCAGGGGGGGACAGATACGCAGTATTTT	TRBV7-3	-	TRBJ2-3	-
CSAGPNWSGDYGYTF	TGCAGCGCAGGCCCCAACTGGTCGGGGGACTATGGCTACACCTTC	TRBV29-1	-	TRBJ1-2	-
CARRAGGGGHPSHEQYF	TGTGCCCGTAGGGCGGGGGGCGGGGGACACCCCTCTCACGAGCAGTACTTC	TRBV9	-	TRBJ2-7	TRBD2
CASSPGQGRETQYF	TGTGCTAGCAGCCCCGGACAGGGCCGAGAGACCCAGTACTTC	TRBV7-7	-	TRBJ2-5	TRBD1
CASSSLQGAGNQPQHF	TGTGCCAGCAGCTCGTTACAGGGGGCAGGCAATCAGCCCCAGCATTTT	TRBV7-8	-	TRBJ1-5	TRBD1
CSVVPSGFTEAFF	TGCAGCGTTGTTCCCTCAGGGTTCACTGAAGCTTTCTTT	TRBV29-1	many	TRBJ1-1	-
CASGSWTGELFF	TGTGCCAGCGGTAGTTGGACCGGGGAGCTGTTTTTT	TRBV11-3	-	TRBJ2-2	-
CASSLGITEAFF	TGTGCCAGTAGTCTCGGAATCACTGAAGCTTTCTTT	TRBV19	-	TRBJ1-1	-
CASSDLGVRELFF	TGTGCCAGCAGTGATTTAGGGGTACGGGAGCTGTTTTTT	TRBV2	-	TRBJ2-2	-
CASSPATADQPQHF	TGTGCCAGCTCACCAGCTACGGCTGATCAGCCCCAGCATTTT	TRBV18	-	TRBJ1-5	-
CASSQPDRGRYEQYF	TGTGCCAGCAGCCAACCCGACAGGGGGAGGTACGAGCAGTACTTC	TRBV16	-	TRBJ2-7	TRBD1
CASSALTGSEQFF	TGTGCCAGCAGTGCTCTGACAGGTTCCGAGCAGTTCTTC	TRBV25-1	many	TRBJ2-1	-
CASSPDSLNQPQHF	TGTGCCAGCAGCCCCGACAGTCTCAATCAGCCCCAGCATTTT	TRBV7-6	many	TRBJ1-5	-
CASSLGQGLWQNIQYF	TGTGCCAGCAGCTTAGGACAGGGGCTGTGGCAAAACATTCAGTACTTC	TRBV7-9	many	TRBJ2-4	TRBD1
CASSVWGQTYEQYF	TGTGCCAGCAGTGTGTGGGGACAAACCTACGAGCAGTACTTC	TRBV12-5	-	TRBJ2-7	-
CASSPTPGLAVYEQYF	TGTGCCAGCAGTCCCACCCCGGGACTAGCGGTATACGAGCAGTACTTC	TRBV12-3/TRBV12-4	-	TRBJ2-7	TRBD2
CACRTSGYNEQFF	TGTGCCTGTAGGACTAGCGGATACAATGAGCAGTTCTTC	TRBV30	-	TRBJ2-1	TRBD2
CATRTSGTNGELFF	TGTGCCACCCGGACTAGCGGGACCAACGGGGAGCTGTTTTTT	TRBV7-8	many	TRBJ2-2	TRBD2
CASSQGDSYSNQPQHF	TGTGCCAGCAGCCAAGGAGACAGTTATAGCAATCAGCCCCAGCATTTT	TRBV4-2	many	TRBJ1-5	-
CSALQAAGEQETQYF	TGCAGTGCTCTGCAGGCAGCGGGGGAACAAGAGACCCAGTACTTC	TRBV20-1	-	TRBJ2-5	TRBD2
CSASRDEVWETQYF	TGCAGTGCTAGTAGGGACGAGGTTTGGGAGACCCAGTACTTC	TRBV20-1	-	TRBJ2-5	-
CASSFPRTSGSRNEQYF	TGTGCCAGCAGCTTTCCTCGGACTAGCGGGAGTCGGAATGAGCAGTACTTC	TRBV5-5	-	TRBJ2-7	TRBD2
CSADLRGSEAFF	TGCAGTGCTGACCTTCGGGGGAGTGAAGCTTTCTTT	TRBV20-1	-	TRBJ1-1	-
CASSETGFDYEQYF	TGTGCCAGTAGTGAGACAGGGTTCGACTACGAGCAGTACTTC	TRBV19	many	TRBJ2-7	TRBD1
CATKPEPGANVLTF	TGTGCCACCAAGCCAGAGCCTGGGGCCAACGTCCTGACTTTC	TRBV15	-	TRBJ2-6	-
CASSFETIGSYEQYF	TGTGCCAGCAGCTTTGAGACTATTGGCTCCTACGAGCAGTACTTC	TRBV11-2	once	TRBJ2-7	-
CASSLGLTLPINEQFF	TGTGCCAGCAGCTTAGGCCTGACACTCCCCATTAATGAGCAGTTCTTC	TRBV7-8	-	TRBJ2-1	-
CASSPRDVPSYEQYF	TGTGCCAGCAGCCCCCGGGACGTACCTTCCTACGAGCAGTACTTC	TRBV9	-	TRBJ2-7	-
CASSPIPDSTSYNEQFF	TGTGCCAGCAGCCCAATACCCGACAGTACCTCCTACAATGAGCAGTTCTTC	TRBV7-8	-	TRBJ2-1	-
CASSLKGELFF	TGTGCCAGCAGCTTAAAGGGGGAGCTGTTTTTT	TRBV7-6	-	TRBJ2-2	-
CASSLGRGQGPYEQYF	TGTGCTAGCAGCTTGGGACGGGGACAGGGACCCTACGAGCAGTACTTC	TRBV7-7	-	TRBJ2-7	TRBD1
CATSTRTWGNTIYF	TGTGCCACCAGCACCAGGACATGGGGAAACACCATATATTTT	TRBV15	-	TRBJ1-3	-
CSAYSPGYLGTEAFF	TGCAGCGCATACTCCCCAGGGTACCTCGGGACTGAAGCTTTCTTT	TRBV29-1	-	TRBJ1-1	-
CATSRGTGGNTEAFF	TGTGCCACCAGCAGAGGAACAGGAGGGAACACTGAAGCTTTCTTT	TRBV15	-	TRBJ1-1	-
CATTPKWAFF	TGTGCCACCACCCCTAAGTGGGCTTTCTTT	TRBV15	-	TRBJ1-1	-
CASSLSVLAGDETQYF	TGTGCCAGCAGCTTAAGCGTCTTGGCGGGAGATGAGACCCAGTACTTC	TRBV7-9	-	TRBJ2-5	TRBD2
CASSTRDRMYEQYF	TGTGCCAGCAGCACCCGGGACAGGATGTACGAGCAGTACTTC	TRBV5-6	few	TRBJ2-7	TRBD1
CASSRARETQYF	TGTGCCAGCAGCCGGGCCCGGGAGACCCAGTACTTC	TRBV2	-	TRBJ2-5	-
CSVPYPNTEAFF	TGCAGCGTGCCCTATCCAAACACTGAAGCTTTCTTT	TRBV29-1	-	TRBJ1-1	-
CASSLDGLNEQYF	TGTGCCAGCAGCTTAGATGGACTAAACGAGCAGTACTTC	TRBV7-9	-	TRBJ2-7	-
CATSSLWTSGRAVELFF	TGTGCCACCAGCAGTTTATGGACTAGCGGGAGGGCCGTGGAGCTGTTTTTT	TRBV15	-	TRBJ2-2	TRBD2
CASSAGLSTETQYF	TGTGCCAGCAGCGCTGGGTTGTCTACGGAGACCCAGTACTTC	TRBV9	-	TRBJ2-5	-
CATSVQGGRFYEQYF	TGTGCCACCAGCGTTCAGGGCGGGAGGTTTTACGAGCAGTACTTC	TRBV15	many	TRBJ2-7	TRBD2
CASSTTRTGPTSYEQYF	TGTGCCAGTAGTACCACCCGGACAGGCCCCACTTCCTACGAGCAGTACTTC	TRBV19	-	TRBJ2-7	TRBD1
CASSPGRDYGYTF	TGTGCCAGCAGCCCAGGGAGGGACTATGGCTACACCTTC	TRBV9	-	TRBJ1-2	-
CASGDYEQYF	TGTGCCAGCGGCGATTACGAGCAGTACTTC	TRBV2	-	TRBJ2-7	-